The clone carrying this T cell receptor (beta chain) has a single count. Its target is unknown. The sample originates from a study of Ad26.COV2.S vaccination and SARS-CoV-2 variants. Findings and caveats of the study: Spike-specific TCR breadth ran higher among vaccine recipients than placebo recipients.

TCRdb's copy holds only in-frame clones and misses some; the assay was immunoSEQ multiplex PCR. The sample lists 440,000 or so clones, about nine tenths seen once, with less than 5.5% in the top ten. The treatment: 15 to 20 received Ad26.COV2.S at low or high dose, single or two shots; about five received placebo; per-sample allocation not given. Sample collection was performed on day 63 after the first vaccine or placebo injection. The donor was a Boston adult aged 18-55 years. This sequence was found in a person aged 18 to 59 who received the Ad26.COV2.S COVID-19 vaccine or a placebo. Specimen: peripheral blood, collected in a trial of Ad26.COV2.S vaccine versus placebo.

In DNA, the CDR3 is TGTGCCAGCAGCTTAGATCCACAGGGGGGGGAGACCCAGTACTTC. It encodes CASSLDPQGGETQYF. The chain links TRBV7-6 to TRBJ2-5; possible D gene TRBD1, 8 bases. V was pared by 1 base and J by 5 bases, with 14 bases between. The CDR3 loop spans 15 amino acids. In germline, CDR1 is SGHVS, CDR2 FNYEAQ.